This T cell receptor (beta chain) is drawn from a study of CD8 T cells in ankylosing spondylitis. TCR beta libraries were made by quantitative 5'-RACE with molecular barcodes. TCRdb itself ran the 5' RACE reads through MiXCR, one entry per CDR3 protein. The sample carries about 540,000 distinct CDR3 sequences, roughly an eighth recorded once. Germline V gene lookup returns CDR1 KGHSH and CDR2 LQKENI. The CDR3 is made up of 15 amino acids. The germline V and J ends were trimmed by 3 bases and 4 bases, with 13 bases remaining between them. Study outcomes and limitations: What seemed typical of ankylosing spondylitis blood was a TCR beta motif built from about eight highly homologous variants. Some motif variants were previously reported in reactive arthritis synovial fluid and blood. CD8+ cells made up the disease-linked clones, which were relatively rare in peripheral blood.

Comment on this clonotype: Its antigen is not identified.

The sample was blood, either unsorted or a sorted T cell fraction (not recorded which). This receptor was taken from a male donor with ankylosing spondylitis. The chain links TRBV18 to TRBJ2-1, with D possibly TRBD2 on 5 matching bases. CDR3 coding DNA: TGTGCCAGCTCACCTTACAGCGGAGATTACAATGAGCAGTTCTTC. Encoded protein: CASSPYSGDYNEQFF.